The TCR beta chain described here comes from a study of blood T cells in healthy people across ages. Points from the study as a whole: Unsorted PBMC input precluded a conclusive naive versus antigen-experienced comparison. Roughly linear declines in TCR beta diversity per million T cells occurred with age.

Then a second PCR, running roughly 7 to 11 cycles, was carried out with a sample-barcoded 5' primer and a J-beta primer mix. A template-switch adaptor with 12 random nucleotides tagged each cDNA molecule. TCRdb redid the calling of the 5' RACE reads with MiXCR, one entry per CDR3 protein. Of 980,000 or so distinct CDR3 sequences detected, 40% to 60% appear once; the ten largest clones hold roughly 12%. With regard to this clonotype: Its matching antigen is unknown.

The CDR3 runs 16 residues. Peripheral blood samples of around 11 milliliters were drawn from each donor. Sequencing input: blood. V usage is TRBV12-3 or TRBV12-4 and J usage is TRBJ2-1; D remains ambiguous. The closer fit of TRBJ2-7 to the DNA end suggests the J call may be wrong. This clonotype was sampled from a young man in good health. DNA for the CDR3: TGTGCCAGCAGTTTGGCCCCCGGGTTCCCTTACAATGAGCAGTACTTC. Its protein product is CASSLAPGFPYNEQYF.